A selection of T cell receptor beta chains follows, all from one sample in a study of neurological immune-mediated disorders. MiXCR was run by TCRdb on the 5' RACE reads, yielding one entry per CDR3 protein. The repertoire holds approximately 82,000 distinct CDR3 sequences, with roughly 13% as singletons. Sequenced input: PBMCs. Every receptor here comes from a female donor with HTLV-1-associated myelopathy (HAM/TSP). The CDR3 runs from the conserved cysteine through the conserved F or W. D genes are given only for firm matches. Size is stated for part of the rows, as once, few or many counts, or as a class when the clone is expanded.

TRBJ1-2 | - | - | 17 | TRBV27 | TGTGCCAGCAGTTTATCGATTGGGGGAGGGGCTAACTATGGCTACACCTTC | CASSLSIGGGANYGYTF
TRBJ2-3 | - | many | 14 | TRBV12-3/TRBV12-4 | TGTGCCAGCAGTTTCGGGGGTACAACAGATACGCAGTATTTT | CASSFGGTTDTQYF
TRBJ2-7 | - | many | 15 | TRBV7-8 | TGTGCCAGCAGCTTAGGGCAGGGGCCTACCTACGAGCAGTACTTC | CASSLGQGPTYEQYF
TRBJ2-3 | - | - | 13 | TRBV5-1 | TGCGCCAGCAGCTTCCCCGGAACAGATATGAAGTATTTT | CASSFPGTDMKYF
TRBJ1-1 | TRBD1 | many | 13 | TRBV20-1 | TGCAGTGCTAGTAGACAGGGGGGCACTGAAGCTTTCTTT | CSASRQGGTEAFF
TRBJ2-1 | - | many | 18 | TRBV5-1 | TGCGCCAGCAGCTTGGCCATCGGGGGAAGGGGTCCCTACAATGAGCAGTTCTTC | CASSLAIGGRGPYNEQFF
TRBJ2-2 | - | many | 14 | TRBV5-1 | TGCGCCAGCAGCCGAGGACAAGGGACCGGGGAGCTGTTTTTT | CASSRGQGTGELFF
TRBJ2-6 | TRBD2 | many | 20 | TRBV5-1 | TGCGCCAGCAGCTCTTACGGACTAGCGGGGGGTACCTCTGGGGCCAACGTCCTGACTTTC | CASSSYGLAGGTSGANVLTF
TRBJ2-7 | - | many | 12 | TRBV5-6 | TGTGCCAGCAGCTTTCAGACGGAATACGAGTACTTC | CASSFQTEYEYF
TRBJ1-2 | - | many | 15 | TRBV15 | TGTGCCACCAGCGGGCCCGATCGGGCAGCCTATGGCTACACCTTC | CATSGPDRAAYGYTF
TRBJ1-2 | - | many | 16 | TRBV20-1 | TGCAGTGCTAGAATCTCTACGCTGGGGTTTATCTATGGCTACACCTTC | CSARISTLGFIYGYTF
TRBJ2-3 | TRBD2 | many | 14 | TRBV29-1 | TGCAGCGCTATTTCGGGGGGGCGGACAGATACGCAGTATTTT | CSAISGGRTDTQYF
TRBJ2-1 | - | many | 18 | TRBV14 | TGTGCCAGCAGCCAAGATTTAACAGAGCCTAGCTCCTACAATGAGCAGTTCTTC | CASSQDLTEPSSYNEQFF
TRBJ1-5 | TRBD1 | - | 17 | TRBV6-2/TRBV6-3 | TGTGCCAGCAGTTACGCCCGGGACAGGGGTCGCAATCAGCCCCAGCATTTT | CASSYARDRGRNQPQHF
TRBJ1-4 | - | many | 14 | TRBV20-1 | TGCAGTGCTGAAAACAGGGCAACTAATGAAAAACTGTTTTTT | CSAENRATNEKLFF
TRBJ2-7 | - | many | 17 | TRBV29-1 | TGCAGCGTTCTTACCCTTTCAGCCCCTTTTCCCTCCTACGAGCAGTACTTC | CSVLTLSAPFPSYEQYF
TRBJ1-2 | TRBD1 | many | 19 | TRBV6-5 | TGTGCCAGCAGTTACTTCCCAACCTTGACCGGGACAGGGGGTTCGGGCTACACCTTC | CASSYFPTLTGTGGSGYTF
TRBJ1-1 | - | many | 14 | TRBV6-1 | TGTGCCAGCAGTGAACGGGACACCATTATACCAGCTTTCTTT | CASSERDTIIPAFF
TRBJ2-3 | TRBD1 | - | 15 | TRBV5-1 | TGCGCCAGCAGCTGGACAGGGGGCCTTGCAGATACGCAGTATTTT | CASSWTGGLADTQYF